The 27 T cell receptor beta chains presented below share a single source sample, sequenced in a study of T cell repertoires in cytomegalovirus infection. MiXCR was run by TCRdb on the reads, yielding one entry per CDR3 protein. The repertoire consists of around 440,000 distinct CDR3 sequences, with roughly 10% occurring once and the leading ten covering roughly a tenth. Sequencing was carried out using PBMCs. Every receptor here comes from a human donor in good health (CMV status not recorded). Some clones in this sample may be carry-over from other donors' samples.

A remark on this clonotype: A much larger clone is a single base away; this may be a read error. V is TRBV11-2 and J is TRBJ1-2; D not certain. V lost 3 bases and J 13 bases, leaving 12 bases between the germline ends. Looked up from germline, CDR1 is SGHAT and CDR2 is FQNNGV. This CDR3 is built from 11 residues. In DNA form, the CDR3 reads TGTGCCAGCAGCTTCCCGGACTTGGTCACCTTC. As protein: CASSFPDLVTF.

This clonotype was counted only a few times. This chain joins TRBV9 and TRBJ2-3; 10 bases line up with TRBD2. V shed 4 bases and J 4 bases; nucleotides not matched to a gene: 9. The germline CDR1 and CDR2 sequences are SGDLS and YYNGEE. The CDR3 length is 16 residues. The CDR3 sequence: CASSRTSGTRADTQYF. The CDR3 bases are TGTGCCAGCAGCCGGACTAGCGGAACACGGGCAGATACGCAGTATTTT.

This clonotype came up many times. The J gene is TRBJ2-3, the V gene TRBV29-1; TRBD2 matches at 13 bases. CDR3 length: 14 residues. The V and J ends lost 6 bases and 6 bases, in that order; junction bases with no gene match: 6. The germline gives CDR1 SQVTM, CDR2 ANQGSEA. CDR3 residues: CSVRGTSGMDTQYF. In DNA form, the CDR3 reads TGCAGCGTCAGAGGGACTAGCGGGATGGATACGCAGTATTTT.

There are a few counts of this clonotype. The chain is built from TRBV3-1 and TRBJ2-3; no reliable D call. The V gene lost 0 bases and the J gene lost 8 bases, with 12 bases spanning the gap. The CDR3 has 14 amino acids. Germline CDR1 is LGHDT and CDR2 is YNNKEL (reference sequence). The CDR3 reads CASSQEWVDSTQYF. As DNA, the CDR3 is TGTGCCAGCAGCCAAGAATGGGTAGACTCTACGCAGTATTTT.

The rearrangement links TRBV12-3 or TRBV12-4 to TRBJ2-1; D remains unclear. Trimming cost V 6 bases and J 0 bases, with 12 bases left between them. This CDR3 contains 15 residues. The CDR3 here is CASRWTTSSYNEQFF. DNA for the CDR3: TGTGCCAGCAGGTGGACCACGAGCTCCTACAATGAGCAGTTCTTC.

This clonotype was counted ten times or more. V usage is TRBV7-8 and J usage is TRBJ2-3, with D perhaps TRBD2 (5 bases). The V end lost 1 base, the J end lost 3 bases, and 8 bases lay between the germline ends. The CDR3 covers 14 residues. In germline, CDR1 is SGHVS, CDR2 FQNEAQ. This chain's CDR3 is CASSLEGVTDTQYF. As DNA, the CDR3 is TGTGCCAGCAGCTTAGAGGGAGTGACAGATACGCAGTATTTT.

The sample holds many counts of this clonotype. The V call is TRBV27, the J call TRBJ2-7, with a possible D match to TRBD1 (6 bases). The CDR3 totals 15 residues. Germline CDR1 reads MNHEY; CDR2 reads SMNVEV (reference sequence). Deletions cut 8 bases from V and 5 bases from J, with 22 bases between. In DNA, the CDR3 is TGTGCCAGCCGCCAAATAAGGGGGATCGGGAACGAGCAGTACTTC. Its translation: CASRQIRGIGNEQYF.

The chain uses TRBV12-5 and TRBJ1-1, with TRBD1 identical over 7 bases. The CDR3 consists of 19 residues. The V gene end was trimmed by 7 bases and the J gene end by 8 bases; junction bases not matched to a gene: 28. CDR1 and CDR2 (germline): LGHNT, FRNRAP. CDR3 nucleotides: TGTGCTAGTGCCTCGTACATGGGGAGGGGGCGTGTATCGGCGAAGGAAGCTTTCTTT. This sequence encodes CASASYMGRGRVSAKEAFF. The entire variable domain, with the rest obtained from reference TRBV12-5 and TRBJ1-1, is as follows: DARVTQTPRHKVTEMGQEVTMRCQPILGHNTVFWYRQTMMQGLELLAYFRNRAPLDDSGMPKDRFSAEMPDATLATLKIQPSEPRDSAVYFCASASYMGRGRVSAKEAFFGQGTRLTVV.

In its sample, this clonotype was seen many times. The chain links TRBV20-1 to TRBJ1-1; D perhaps matches TRBD1 (5 bases). The CDR3 loop spans 13 amino acids. Per the germline V gene, CDR1 is DFQATT and CDR2 is SNEGSKA (reference sequence). The ends were cut back, 6 bases at V and 3 bases at J, with 14 bases in the middle. CDR3 coding DNA: TGCAGTGCCCAGACAGTAGTAGACACTGAAGCTTTCTTT. Translated: CSAQTVVDTEAFF.

Ten or more counts support this clonotype. V is TRBV12-3 or TRBV12-4 and J is TRBJ2-1, with 8 bases lining up with TRBD1. The CDR3 totals 16 residues. Trimming took 1 base from V and 2 from J; bases not matched to a gene: 4. The CDR3 reads CASSLGTGLPYNEQFF. The CDR3, as DNA: TGTGCCAGCAGTTTAGGGACAGGGTTACCCTACAATGAGCAGTTCTTC.

Ten or more counts support this clonotype. The genes are TRBV28 and TRBJ2-7; 7 bases line up with TRBD1. Unmatched junction bases numbered 1, after V lost 6 bases and J lost 2 bases. The CDR3 runs 12 residues. Germline lookup yields CDR1 MDHEN and CDR2 SYDVKM. As DNA, the CDR3 is TGTGCCAGCAGGACAGGGACCTACGAGCAGTACTTC. It codes for CASRTGTYEQYF.

This clonotype occurred many times. V usage is TRBV7-9 and J usage is TRBJ2-5, with D possibly matching TRBD1 (7 bases). The ends were cut back, 5 bases at V and 1 base at J, with 17 bases in the middle. Looked up from germline, CDR1 is SEHNR and CDR2 is FQNEAQ (reference sequence). The CDR3 contains 16 residues. For the CDR3, the DNA is TGTGCCAGCAGCGGGAACAGGGGAGGAGGCCAAGAGACCCAGTACTTC. Translating gives CASSGNRGGGQETQYF.

The sample holds a few counts of this clonotype. The chain carries TRBV6-6 and TRBJ1-2; D is uncertain. V dropped 2 bases and J dropped 8 bases, with 9 bases sitting between them. Looked up from germline, CDR1 is MNHNY and CDR2 is SVGAGI (reference sequence). The CDR3 length is 12 residues. The DNA of the CDR3 is TGTGCCAGCAGTTACACCGGGTCGGGCTACACCTTC. The encoded protein is CASSYTGSGYTF.

This clonotype was detected only a few times. The chain is built from TRBV5-1 and TRBJ1-6; D is possibly TRBD1 (6 bases). Germline loops: CDR1 SGHRS, CDR2 YFSETQ. The CDR3 has 15 residues. With 1 base removed from V and 7 bases from J, the gap between germline ends came to 12 bases. CDR3 DNA: TGCGCCAGCAGCTTGAGCCCAGGGGACAATTCACCCCTCCACTTT. Encoded protein: CASSLSPGDNSPLHF.

Many counts were recorded for this clonotype. The chain combines TRBV5-1 with TRBJ1-6; 8 bases align to TRBD1. Germline CDR1 is SGHRS and CDR2 is YFSETQ. The V segment lost 5 bases and the J segment 7 bases; nucleotides outside the gene matches: 5. The CDR3 sequence is 14 residues long. In nucleotides, the CDR3 is TGCGCCAGCAGTCCTGACAGGGGAAATTCACCCCTCCACTTT. This gives the protein CASSPDRGNSPLHF.

This clonotype appeared once. The chain employs TRBV20-1 and TRBJ2-7; no reliable D call. CDR1 is DFQATT, CDR2 SNEGSKA, per germline (reference sequence). Between the trimmed V and J ends, which lost 3 bases and 0 bases, there was a span of 6 bases. The CDR3 consists of 12 residues. The CDR3 DNA sequence: TGCAGTGCTAGCCCCTCCTCCTACGAGCAGTACTTC. This sequence encodes CSASPSSYEQYF.

This clonotype was seen a few times. J is TRBJ2-2 and V is TRBV29-1; TRBD1 or TRBD2 may be the D gene (5 bases each). In germline, CDR1 is SQVTM, CDR2 ANQGSEA. V lost 7 bases, J lost 6 bases, and 18 bases lay in between. This CDR3 region has 14 residues. CDR3 coding DNA: TGCAGCGCCATGGGGGTATTAGCGTCCGGGGAGCTGTTTTTT. Its protein is CSAMGVLASGELFF.

This chain uses TRBV5-1 with TRBJ1-1; D is possibly TRBD1 (6 bases). V lost 3 bases to trimming and J lost 1 base, with 10 bases between them. This CDR3 is built from 14 residues. The germline CDR1 and CDR2 sequences are SGHRS and YFSETQ. The CDR3 nucleotides read TGCGCCAGCAGCTGGGGGACACAGAACACTGAAGCTTTCTTT. Translating it yields CASSWGTQNTEAFF.

In this sample, this clonotype turned up many times. This chain links TRBV29-1 with TRBJ1-2; perhaps TRBD1 as D (6 bases). V lost 4 bases and J 8 bases, leaving 14 bases between the germline ends. Germline CDR1 SQVTM, CDR2 ANQGSEA. The CDR3 is 12 residues long. The CDR3, as DNA: TGCAGCGTTGGGGAGGGGGGAGACGGCTACACCTTC. Translating gives CSVGEGGDGYTF.

This clonotype was picked up a small number of times. CDR3 amino acids: CASSLGGDSYNEQFF. The CDR3 DNA is TGTGCCAGCAGCTTGGGGGGGGACTCCTACAATGAGCAGTTCTTC. This chain uses TRBV9 with TRBJ2-1; 7 bases line up with TRBD2. The CDR3 is made up of 15 amino acids. Germline V CDR1 and CDR2: SGDLS, YYNGEE. J gave up 0 bases and V 4 bases, and 4 bases lay outside the gene matches.

This clonotype was picked up a small number of times. The V call is TRBV12-3 or TRBV12-4, the J call TRBJ1-2, with D possibly matching TRBD1 (5 bases). Trimming stripped 3 bases from V and 5 bases from J, with 10 bases between. The CDR3 has 13 amino acids. The CDR3 nucleotides read TGTGCCAGCAGTTTCAGGAAGGGGTATGGCTACACCTTC. This sequence encodes CASSFRKGYGYTF.

The chain carries TRBV7-9 and TRBJ2-7; D could derive from TRBD1 or TRBD2 (5 bases each). The CDR3 sequence is 17 residues long. V shed 4 bases and J shed 4 bases, with 23 bases lying between them. The germline V gene encodes CDR1 SEHNR and CDR2 FQNEAQ (reference sequence). In nucleotides, the CDR3 is TGTGCCAGCAGCTCCTCCTTCAAGGGGAAGGAGGAGTACGAGCAGTACTTC. The encoded protein is CASSSSFKGKEEYEQYF.

The chain employs TRBV18 and TRBJ1-2, with D possibly being TRBD1 (5 bases). Trimming removed 1 base at V and 6 bases at J, with 6 bases between. The CDR3 length is 12 residues. Looked up from germline, CDR1 is KGHSH and CDR2 is LQKENI. This CDR3 is CASSPLGDGYTF. CDR3 DNA sequence: TGTGCCAGCTCACCACTGGGGGATGGCTACACCTTC.

This clonotype was counted many times. This sequence joins TRBV7-8 and TRBJ2-7, with D maybe TRBD2 (6 bases). Trimming removed 2 bases from V and 3 bases from J, with 23 bases in between. The CDR3 is made up of 18 amino acids. Looked up from germline, CDR1 is SGHVS and CDR2 is FQNEAQ. The CDR3 DNA reads as TGTGCCAGCAGCTTATGGAACCCCGGGAGCCCTGGGTTCTACGAGCAGTACTTC. Amino acid sequence: CASSLWNPGSPGFYEQYF.

This clonotype was observed at least ten times. In DNA form, the CDR3 reads TGTGCCAGCAGCTTTGGTAGCGGGGCCTACAATGAGCAGTTCTTC. Protein sequence: CASSFGSGAYNEQFF. V usage is TRBV7-8 and J usage is TRBJ2-1, with 8 bases fitting TRBD2. V shed 3 bases and J 2 bases; nucleotides not matched to a gene: 3. This CDR3 region has 15 residues. Germline V gives CDR1 SGHVS, CDR2 FQNEAQ.

This clonotype occurred many times. The chain couples TRBV25-1 to TRBJ1-1; D is unresolved. The CDR3 consists of 12 residues. V lost 3 bases and J lost 3, with 5 bases in between. The germline CDR1 and CDR2 sequences are MGHDK and SYGVNS. The CDR3 region is CASSDIDTEAFF. The CDR3 DNA is TGTGCCAGCAGTGATATCGACACTGAAGCTTTCTTT. The variable domain in full, with the rest retrieved from reference TRBV25-1 and TRBJ1-1, is EADIYQTPRYLVIGTGKKITLECSQTMGHDKMYWYQQDPGMELHLIHYSYGVNSTEKGDLSSESTVSRIRTEHFPLTLESARPSHTSQYLCASSDIDTEAFFGQGTRLTVV.

This clonotype has at least ten counts. The CDR3 DNA follows: TGTGCCAGCAGCTCCCCATCCACGGAGCTTAAGGGCGATGAGCAGTTCTTC. Amino acid sequence: CASSSPSTELKGDEQFF. The chain links TRBV7-8 to TRBJ2-1; D remains ambiguous. The V end was cut by 4 bases, the J end by 8 bases, with 24 bases between. Germline V gene sequence: CDR1 SGHVS, CDR2 FQNEAQ. CDR3 length: 17 amino acids.